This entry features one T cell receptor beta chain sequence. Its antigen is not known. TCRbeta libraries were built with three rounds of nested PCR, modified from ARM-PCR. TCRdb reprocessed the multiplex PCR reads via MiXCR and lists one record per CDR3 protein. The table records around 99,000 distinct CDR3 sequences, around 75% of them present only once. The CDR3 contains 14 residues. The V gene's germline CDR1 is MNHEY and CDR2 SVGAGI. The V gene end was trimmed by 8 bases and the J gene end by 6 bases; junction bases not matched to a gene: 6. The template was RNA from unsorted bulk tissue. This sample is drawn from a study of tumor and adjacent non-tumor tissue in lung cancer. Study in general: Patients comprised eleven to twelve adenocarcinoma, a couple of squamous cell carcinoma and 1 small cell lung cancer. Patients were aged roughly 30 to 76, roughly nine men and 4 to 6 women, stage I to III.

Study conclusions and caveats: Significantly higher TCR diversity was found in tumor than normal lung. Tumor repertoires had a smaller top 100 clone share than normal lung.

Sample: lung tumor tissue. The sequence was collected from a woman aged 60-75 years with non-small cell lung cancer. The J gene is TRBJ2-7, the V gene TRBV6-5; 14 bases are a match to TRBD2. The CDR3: CASGTSGSQGEQYF. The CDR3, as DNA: TGTGCCAGCGGGACTAGCGGGAGTCAAGGCGAGCAGTACTTC.